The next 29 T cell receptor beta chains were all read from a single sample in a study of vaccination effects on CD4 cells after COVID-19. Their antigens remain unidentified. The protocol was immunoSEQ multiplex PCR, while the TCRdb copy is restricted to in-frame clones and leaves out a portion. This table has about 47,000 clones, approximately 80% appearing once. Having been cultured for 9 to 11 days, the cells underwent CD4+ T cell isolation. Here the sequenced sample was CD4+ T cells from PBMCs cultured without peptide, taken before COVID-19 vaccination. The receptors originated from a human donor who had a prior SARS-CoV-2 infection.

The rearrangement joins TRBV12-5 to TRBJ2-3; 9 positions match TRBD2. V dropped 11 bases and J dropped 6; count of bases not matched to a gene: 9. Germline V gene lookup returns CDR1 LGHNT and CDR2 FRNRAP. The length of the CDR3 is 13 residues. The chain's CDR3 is CAGQTSGQDTQYF. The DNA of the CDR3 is TGTGCTGGACAGACTAGCGGCCAGGATACGCAGTATTTT.

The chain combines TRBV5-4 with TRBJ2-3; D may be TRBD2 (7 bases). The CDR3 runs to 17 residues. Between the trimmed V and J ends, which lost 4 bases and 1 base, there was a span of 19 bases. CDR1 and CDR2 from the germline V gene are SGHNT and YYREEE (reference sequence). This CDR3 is CASSTRTRGGGTDTQYF. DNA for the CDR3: TGTGCCAGCAGCACCCGGACCAGGGGAGGGGGCACAGATACGCAGTATTTT.

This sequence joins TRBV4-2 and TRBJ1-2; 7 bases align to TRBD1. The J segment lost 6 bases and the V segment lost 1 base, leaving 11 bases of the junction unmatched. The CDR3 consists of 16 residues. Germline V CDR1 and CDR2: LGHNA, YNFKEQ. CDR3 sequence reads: CASSQVPAGGRNGYTF. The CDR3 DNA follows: TGTGCCAGCAGCCAAGTTCCGGCAGGGGGGCGCAATGGCTACACCTTC.

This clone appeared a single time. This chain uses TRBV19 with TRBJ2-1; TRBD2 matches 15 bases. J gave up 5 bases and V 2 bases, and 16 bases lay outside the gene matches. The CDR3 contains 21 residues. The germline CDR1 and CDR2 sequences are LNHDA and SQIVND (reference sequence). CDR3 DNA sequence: TGTGCCAGTAGTATACACACCCCATGGACTAGCGGGGGGGCCCCACACAATGAGCAGTTCTTC. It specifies CASSIHTPWTSGGAPHNEQFF.

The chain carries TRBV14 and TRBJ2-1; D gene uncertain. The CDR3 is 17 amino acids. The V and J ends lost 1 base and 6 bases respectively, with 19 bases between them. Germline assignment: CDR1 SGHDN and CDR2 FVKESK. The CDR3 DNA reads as TGTGCCAGCAGCCAAGGATACCCCAATTTGATGCTCAATGAGCAGTTCTTC. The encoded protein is CASSQGYPNLMLNEQFF. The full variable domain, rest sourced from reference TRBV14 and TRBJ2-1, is EAGVTQFPSHSVIEKGQTVTLRCDPISGHDNLYWYRRVMGKEIKFLLHFVKESKQDESGMPNNRFLAERTGGTYSTLKVQPAELEDSGVYFCASSQGYPNLMLNEQFFGPGTRLTVL.

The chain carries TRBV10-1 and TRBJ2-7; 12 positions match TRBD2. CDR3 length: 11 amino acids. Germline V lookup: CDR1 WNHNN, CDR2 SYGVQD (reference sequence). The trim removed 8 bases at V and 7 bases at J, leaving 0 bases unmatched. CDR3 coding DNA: TGCGCCAGCGGACTAGCGGGAGAGCAGTACTTC. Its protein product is CASGLAGEQYF.

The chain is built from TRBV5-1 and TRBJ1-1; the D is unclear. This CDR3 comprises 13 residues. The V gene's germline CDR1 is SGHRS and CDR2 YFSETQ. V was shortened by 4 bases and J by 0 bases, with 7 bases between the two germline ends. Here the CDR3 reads CASSPTLNTEAFF. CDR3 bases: TGCGCCAGCAGCCCAACCCTGAACACTGAAGCTTTCTTT.

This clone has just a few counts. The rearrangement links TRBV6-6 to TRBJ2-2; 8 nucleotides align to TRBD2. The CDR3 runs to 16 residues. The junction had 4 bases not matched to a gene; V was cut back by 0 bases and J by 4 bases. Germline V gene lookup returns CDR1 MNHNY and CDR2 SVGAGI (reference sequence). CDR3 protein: CASSYSGTRVTGELFF. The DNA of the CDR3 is TGTGCCAGCAGTTACTCCGGGACTAGGGTCACCGGGGAGCTGTTTTTT.

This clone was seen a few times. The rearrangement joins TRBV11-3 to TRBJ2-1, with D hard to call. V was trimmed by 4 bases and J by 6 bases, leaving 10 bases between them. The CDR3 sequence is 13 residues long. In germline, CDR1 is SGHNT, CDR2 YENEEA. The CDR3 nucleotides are TGTGCCAGCAGCTCCAGTTACGGCAATGAGCAGTTCTTC. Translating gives CASSSSYGNEQFF.

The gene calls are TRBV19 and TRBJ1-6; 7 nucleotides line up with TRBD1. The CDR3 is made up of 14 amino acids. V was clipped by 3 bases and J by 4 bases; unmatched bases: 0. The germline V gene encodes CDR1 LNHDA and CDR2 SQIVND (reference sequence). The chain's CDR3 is CASSMGQYNSPLHF. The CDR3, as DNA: TGTGCCAGTAGTATGGGACAGTATAATTCACCCCTCCACTTT.

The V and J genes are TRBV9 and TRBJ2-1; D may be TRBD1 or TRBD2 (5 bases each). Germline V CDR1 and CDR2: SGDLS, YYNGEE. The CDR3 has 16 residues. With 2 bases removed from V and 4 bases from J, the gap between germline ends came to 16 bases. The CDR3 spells CASSVTGTTDYNEQFF. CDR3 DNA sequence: TGTGCCAGCAGCGTCACCGGGACCACCGATTACAATGAGCAGTTCTTC.

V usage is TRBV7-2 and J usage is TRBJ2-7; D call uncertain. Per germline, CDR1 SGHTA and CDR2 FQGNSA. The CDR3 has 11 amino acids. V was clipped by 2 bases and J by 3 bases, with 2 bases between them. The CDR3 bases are TGTGCCAGCAGCTTATTCTACGAGCAGTACTTC. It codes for CASSLFYEQYF.

DNA of the CDR3: TGTGCCAGCAGCTTTGGGGTAGCCAAAAACATTCAGTACTTC. Protein sequence: CASSFGVAKNIQYF. The chain couples TRBV5-4 to TRBJ2-4; D not resolved. The CDR3 covers 14 residues. Trimming shortened V by 2 bases and J by 0 bases, and 6 bases separated the two germline ends. Looked up from germline, CDR1 is SGHNT and CDR2 is YYREEE (reference sequence).

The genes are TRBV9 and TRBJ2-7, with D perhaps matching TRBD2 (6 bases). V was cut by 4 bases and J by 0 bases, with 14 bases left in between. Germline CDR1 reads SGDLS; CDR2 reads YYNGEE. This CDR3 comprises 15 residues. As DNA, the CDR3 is TGTGCCAGCAGCTACGGGGGTCTAAGCTCCTACGAGCAGTACTTC. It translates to CASSYGGLSSYEQYF.

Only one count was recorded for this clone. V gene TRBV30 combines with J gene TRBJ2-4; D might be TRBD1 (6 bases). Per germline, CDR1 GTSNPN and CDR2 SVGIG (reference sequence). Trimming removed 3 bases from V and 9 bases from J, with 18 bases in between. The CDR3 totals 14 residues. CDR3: CAWSETLEGGIQYF. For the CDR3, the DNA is TGTGCCTGGAGCGAGACCCTTGAAGGGGGCATTCAGTACTTC.

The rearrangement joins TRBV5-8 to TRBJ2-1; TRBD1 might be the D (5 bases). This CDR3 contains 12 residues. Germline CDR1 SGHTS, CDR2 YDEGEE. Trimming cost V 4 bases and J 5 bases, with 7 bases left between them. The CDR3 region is CASSATDNEQFF. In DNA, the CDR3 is TGTGCCAGCAGCGCGACAGACAATGAGCAGTTCTTC.

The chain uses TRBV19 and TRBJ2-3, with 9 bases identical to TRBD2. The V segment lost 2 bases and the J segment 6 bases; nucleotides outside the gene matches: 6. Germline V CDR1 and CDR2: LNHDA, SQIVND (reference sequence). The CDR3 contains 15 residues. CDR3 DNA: TGTGCCAGTAGTATACGGCTAGCGGGATCCGATACGCAGTATTTT. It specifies CASSIRLAGSDTQYF.

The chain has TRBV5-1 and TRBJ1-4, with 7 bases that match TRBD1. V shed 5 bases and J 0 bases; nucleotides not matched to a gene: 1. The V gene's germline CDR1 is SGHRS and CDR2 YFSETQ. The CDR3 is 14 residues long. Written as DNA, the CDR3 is TGCGCCAGCAGGCAGGGGGCAACTAATGAAAAACTGTTTTTT. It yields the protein CASRQGATNEKLFF.

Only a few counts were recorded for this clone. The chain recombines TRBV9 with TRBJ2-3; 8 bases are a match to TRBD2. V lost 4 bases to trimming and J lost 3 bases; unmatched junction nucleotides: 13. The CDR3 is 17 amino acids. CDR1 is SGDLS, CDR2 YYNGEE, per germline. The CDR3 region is CASSFAGGAVWTDTQYF. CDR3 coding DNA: TGTGCCAGCAGCTTCGCGGGAGGTGCGGTGTGGACAGATACGCAGTATTTT.

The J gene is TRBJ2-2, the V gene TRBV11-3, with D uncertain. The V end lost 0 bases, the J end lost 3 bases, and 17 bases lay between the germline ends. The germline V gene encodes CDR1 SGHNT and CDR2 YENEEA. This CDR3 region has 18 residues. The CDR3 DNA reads TGTGCCAGCAGCTTAGAGGACCGGACGTTAACCTACACCGGGGAGCTGTTTTTT. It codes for CASSLEDRTLTYTGELFF. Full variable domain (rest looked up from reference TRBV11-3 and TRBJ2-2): EAGVVQSPRYKIIEKKQPVAFWCNPISGHNTLYWYLQNLGQGPELLIRYENEEAVDDSQLPKDRFSAERLKGVDSTLKIQPAELGDSAVYLCASSLEDRTLTYTGELFFGEGSRLTVL.

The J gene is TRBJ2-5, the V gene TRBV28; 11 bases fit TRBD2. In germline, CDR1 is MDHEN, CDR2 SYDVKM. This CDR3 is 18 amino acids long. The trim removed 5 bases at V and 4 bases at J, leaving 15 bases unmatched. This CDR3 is CASSQGTSGVQRRETQYF. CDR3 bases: TGTGCCAGCAGTCAGGGGACTAGCGGTGTCCAAAGAAGAGAGACCCAGTACTTC.

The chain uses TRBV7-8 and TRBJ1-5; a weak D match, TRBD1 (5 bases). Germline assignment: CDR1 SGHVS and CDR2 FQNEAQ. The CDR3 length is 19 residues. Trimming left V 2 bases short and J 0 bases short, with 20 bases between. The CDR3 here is CASSLIRDYQFGSNQPQHF. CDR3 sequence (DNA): TGTGCCAGCAGCTTAATTCGGGACTACCAATTTGGTAGCAATCAGCCCCAGCATTTT. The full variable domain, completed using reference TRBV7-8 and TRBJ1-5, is GAGVSQSPRYKVAKRGQDVALRCDPISGHVSLFWYQQALGQGPEFLTYFQNEAQLDKSGLPSDRFFAERPEGSVSTLKIQRTQQEDSAVYLCASSLIRDYQFGSNQPQHFGDGTRLSIL.

The DNA of the CDR3 is TGCGCCAGCAGGGAGTTCACCGGGGAGCTGTTTTTT. It codes for CASREFTGELFF. V and J are TRBV5-1 and TRBJ2-2; D gene uncertain. The germline gives CDR1 SGHRS, CDR2 YFSETQ. Deletions cut 5 bases from V and 4 bases from J, with 6 bases between. CDR3 length: 12 amino acids.

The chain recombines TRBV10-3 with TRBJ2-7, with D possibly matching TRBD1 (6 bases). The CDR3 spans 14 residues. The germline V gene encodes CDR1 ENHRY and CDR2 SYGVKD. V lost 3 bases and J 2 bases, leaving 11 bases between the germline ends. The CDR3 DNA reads TGTGCCATCAGTGAACCGCCAGGGGCCTACGAGCAGTACTTC. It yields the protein CAISEPPGAYEQYF.

This CDR3 is CASSSAPGQGGETQYF. CDR3 nucleotide sequence: TGTGCCAGCAGTAGCGCCCCAGGACAGGGTGGAGAGACCCAGTACTTC. V usage is TRBV28 and J usage is TRBJ2-5; 8 positions agree with TRBD1. Germline-derived CDR1 and CDR2 are MDHEN and SYDVKM. The V gene end was trimmed by 5 bases and the J gene end by 4 bases; junction bases not matched to a gene: 12. The CDR3 totals 16 residues.

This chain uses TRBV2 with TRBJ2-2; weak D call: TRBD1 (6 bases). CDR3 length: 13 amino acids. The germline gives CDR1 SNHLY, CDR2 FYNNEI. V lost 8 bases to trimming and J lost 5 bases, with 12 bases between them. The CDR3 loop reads CASGIQGTGELFF. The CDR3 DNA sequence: TGTGCCAGCGGAATACAGGGTACCGGGGAGCTGTTTTTT.

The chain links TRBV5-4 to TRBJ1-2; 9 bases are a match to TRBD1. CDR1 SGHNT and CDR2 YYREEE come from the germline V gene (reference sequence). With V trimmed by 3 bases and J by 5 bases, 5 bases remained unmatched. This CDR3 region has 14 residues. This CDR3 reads CASSSGTGRYGYTF. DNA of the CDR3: TGTGCCAGCAGCTCTGGGACAGGGAGGTATGGCTACACCTTC. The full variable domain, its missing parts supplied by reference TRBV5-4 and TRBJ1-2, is ETGVTQSPTHLIKTRGQQVTLRCSSQSGHNTVSWYQQALGQGPQFIFQYYREEENGRGNFPPRFSGLQFPNYSSELNVNALELDDSALYLCASSSGTGRYGYTFGSGTRLTVV.

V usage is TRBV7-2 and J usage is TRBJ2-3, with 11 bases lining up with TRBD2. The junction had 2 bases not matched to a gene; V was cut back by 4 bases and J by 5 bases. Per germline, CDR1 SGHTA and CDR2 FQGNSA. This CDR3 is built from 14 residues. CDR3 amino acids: CASSSGLAGDTQYF. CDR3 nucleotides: TGTGCCAGCAGCTCCGGACTAGCGGGAGATACGCAGTATTTT.

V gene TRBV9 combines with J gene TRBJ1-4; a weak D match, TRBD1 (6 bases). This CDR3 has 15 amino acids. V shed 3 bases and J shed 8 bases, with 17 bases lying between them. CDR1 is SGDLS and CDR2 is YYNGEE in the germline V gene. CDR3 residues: CASSDGGQRREKLFF. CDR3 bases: TGTGCCAGCAGCGATGGGGGACAACGGAGGGAAAAACTGTTTTTT. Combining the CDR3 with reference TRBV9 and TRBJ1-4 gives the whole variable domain DSGVTQTPKHLITATGQRVTLRCSPRSGDLSVYWYQQSLDQGLQFLIQYYNGEERAKGNILERFSAQQFPDLHSELNLSSLELGDSALYFCASSDGGQRREKLFFGSGTQLSVL.